This T cell receptor (beta chain) appears in the sequencing data of a study of blood T cell repertoires in COVID-19. Libraries were prepared by immunoSEQ multiplex PCR; TCRdb keeps only in-frame clonotypes and omits some of them. This sample has 650,000 to 800,000 clones, with around 89% found just once. This clone was seen just once. The CDR3 has 16 amino acids. The V end was cut by 0 bases, the J end by 1 base, with 12 bases between. Per the germline V gene, CDR1 is LNHNV and CDR2 is YYDKDF (reference sequence). The receptor comes from a woman under 30 with acute or convalescent COVID-19. J is TRBJ2-5 and V is TRBV15, with D perhaps TRBD1 (6 bases). Sequenced input: peripheral blood. The CDR3 here is CATSRDLGQFQETQYF. Written as DNA, the CDR3 is TGTGCCACCAGCAGAGACTTAGGACAGTTCCAAGAGACCCAGTACTTC.